The sequence of this TCR beta chain was determined in a study of T-cell reconstitution after alpha-beta-depleted transplantation in children. The library targeted TCRbeta and was prepared with unique molecular identifiers. A single record per CDR3 protein comes from TCRdb applying MiXCR to the PCR reads. The profile shows about 500,000 distinct CDR3 sequences, approximately 32% of them singletons. The origin of this receptor is a human donor who donated a stem cell graft to a child with aplastic anemia. Material: PBMCs from the stem cell graft donor, obtained from the stem cell graft.

The CDR3 nucleotides are TGTGCCAGCAGTTTGAGGGGGGTCTTAGGCACAGATACGCAGTATTTT. Translating it yields CASSLRGVLGTDTQYF. The genes are TRBV28 and TRBJ2-3; tentatively, D is TRBD1 or TRBD2 (6 bases each). The CDR3 is 16 amino acids. The V end lost 3 bases, the J end lost 1 base, and 14 bases lay between the germline ends. Germline V gene lookup returns CDR1 MDHEN and CDR2 SYDVKM.